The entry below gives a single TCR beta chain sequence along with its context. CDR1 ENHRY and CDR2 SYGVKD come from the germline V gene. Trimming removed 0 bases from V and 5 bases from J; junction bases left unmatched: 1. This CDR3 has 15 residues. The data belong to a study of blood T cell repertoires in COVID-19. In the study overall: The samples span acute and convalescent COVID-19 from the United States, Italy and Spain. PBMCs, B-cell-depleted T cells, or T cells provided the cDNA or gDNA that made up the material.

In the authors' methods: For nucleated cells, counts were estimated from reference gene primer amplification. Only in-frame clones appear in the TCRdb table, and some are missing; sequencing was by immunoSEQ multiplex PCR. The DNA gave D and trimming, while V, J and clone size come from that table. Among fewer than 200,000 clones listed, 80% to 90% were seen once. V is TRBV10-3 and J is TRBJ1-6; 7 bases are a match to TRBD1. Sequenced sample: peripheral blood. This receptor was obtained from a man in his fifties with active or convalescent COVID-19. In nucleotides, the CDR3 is TGTGCCATCAGTGAGTCCGGACAGGATAATTCACCCCTCCACTTT. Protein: CAISESGQDNSPLHF.